This entry lists 31 T cell receptor beta chains sequenced from one sample in a study of early stage breast cancer tumors. The assay was immunoSEQ multiplex PCR, and TCRdb's table has in-frame clones only and misses some. Of 70,000 or so clones listed, around 80% are singletons. Source material: blood. Receptors were obtained from a person aged 35-49 years with breast cancer.

The chain has TRBV6-5 and TRBJ2-7, with 10 bases lining up with TRBD2. V lost 1 base and J lost 2; bases outside the gene matches: 2. Looked up from germline, CDR1 is MNHEY and CDR2 is SVGAGI. CDR3 size: 15 residues. The CDR3 DNA reads as TGTGCCAGCAGTTACTTAAGCGGGAGGGCCTACGAGCAGTACTTC. Its translation: CASSYLSGRAYEQYF.

The V gene is TRBV10-3, the J gene TRBJ1-1; TRBD1 matches at 9 bases. Germline V gene lookup returns CDR1 ENHRY and CDR2 SYGVKD. The CDR3 runs 13 residues. V dropped 4 bases and J dropped 7; count of bases not matched to a gene: 4. The CDR3 protein is CAISVGQGSEAFF. The CDR3 coding sequence is TGTGCCATCAGTGTAGGACAGGGGAGTGAAGCTTTCTTT.

V is TRBV4-1 and J is TRBJ2-5, with D uncertain. V lost 1 base to trimming and J lost 5 bases, with 5 bases between them. CDR1 is MGHRA, CDR2 YSYEKL, per germline. This CDR3 is built from 12 residues. This chain's CDR3 is CASSQGSETQYF. The CDR3 bases are TGCGCCAGCAGCCAAGGGTCGGAGACCCAGTACTTC.

The chain couples TRBV30 to TRBJ2-4; D is perhaps TRBD1 (5 bases). The CDR3 is 13 residues long. Germline CDR1 and CDR2: GTSNPN and SVGIG (reference sequence). Trimming removed 3 bases from V and 7 bases from J, with 13 bases in between. The CDR3, as DNA: TGTGCCTGGAGGGGGCAGGCGAGGAACATTCAGTACTTC. It specifies CAWRGQARNIQYF.

V gene TRBV7-3 combines with J gene TRBJ2-6; 10 positions match TRBD1. With 2 bases clipped from V and 2 bases from J, the junction kept 6 bases outside the gene matches. Looked up from germline, CDR1 is SGHTA and CDR2 is FQGTGA. The CDR3 consists of 18 residues. DNA for the CDR3: TGTGCCAGCAGCTTAGTTGGGACAGGGGTGGCTGGGGCCAACGTCCTGACTTTC. This encodes CASSLVGTGVAGANVLTF. The entire variable domain, with the rest obtained from reference TRBV7-3 and TRBJ2-6, is as follows: GAGVSQTPSNKVTEKGKYVELRCDPISGHTALYWYRQSLGQGPEFLIYFQGTGAADDSGLPNDRFFAVRPEGSVSTLKIQRTERGDSAVYLCASSLVGTGVAGANVLTFGAGSRLTVL.

This chain links TRBV29-1 with TRBJ2-5; D is undetermined. This CDR3 is built from 12 residues. CDR1 is SQVTM, CDR2 ANQGSEA, per germline. Trimming took 4 bases from V and 1 from J, leaving 7 bases between them. CDR3 sequence (DNA): TGCAGCGTTGGAAACCCCCAAGAGACCCAGTACTTC. Amino acids: CSVGNPQETQYF.

The chain recombines TRBV5-1 with TRBJ2-2; a possible D gene is TRBD1 (5 bases). Trimming cost V 0 bases and J 1 base, with 7 bases left between them. CDR3 length: 15 residues. Germline CDR1 reads SGHRS; CDR2 reads YFSETQ. The CDR3 region has the DNA TGCGCCAGCAGCTTGGGGACACTGAACACCGGGGAGCTGTTTTTT. This encodes CASSLGTLNTGELFF.

This chain joins TRBV4-1 and TRBJ2-7; D is possibly TRBD2 (6 bases). This CDR3 has 15 amino acids. V was pared by 4 bases and J by 2 bases, with 15 bases between. From germline, CDR1 is MGHRA and CDR2 YSYEKL. CDR3 DNA: TGCGCCAGCAGCCCCCGGGACTCCCCGACCTACGAGCAGTACTTC. Its protein is CASSPRDSPTYEQYF.

This rearrangement joins TRBV4-1 to TRBJ1-4; 8 nucleotides align to TRBD1. The CDR3 extends over 14 amino acids. With 4 bases clipped from V and 4 bases from J, the junction kept 2 bases outside the gene matches. From germline, CDR1 is MGHRA and CDR2 YSYEKL. The CDR3 reads CASSLQGVNEKLFF. The DNA for the CDR3 is TGCGCCAGCAGCCTACAGGGGGTTAATGAAAAACTGTTTTTT.

The J gene is TRBJ2-3, the V gene TRBV7-9, with D perhaps matching TRBD1 (5 bases). This CDR3 has 13 residues. Trimming left V 3 bases short and J 4 bases short, with 8 bases between. Looked up from germline, CDR1 is SEHNR and CDR2 is FQNEAQ (reference sequence). The CDR3 coding sequence is TGTGCCAGCAGCTTTCAGGGTTCAGATACGCAGTATTTT. Translating it yields CASSFQGSDTQYF.

This clone was detected a few times. The V gene is TRBV7-2, the J gene TRBJ2-4; a possible D gene is TRBD1 (6 bases). V was shortened by 5 bases and J by 2 bases, with 13 bases between the two germline ends. Germline-derived CDR1 and CDR2 are SGHTA and FQGNSA. CDR3 length: 15 residues. The CDR3 bases are TGTGCCAGCAGCACGCAGGGGATATCCAAAAACATTCAGTACTTC. Translation: CASSTQGISKNIQYF.

The chain carries TRBV6-5 and TRBJ1-1; a weak D match, TRBD1 (6 bases). The germline V gene has CDR1 MNHEY and CDR2 SVGAGI. This CDR3 contains 14 residues. With 7 bases removed from V and 1 base from J, the gap between germline ends came to 13 bases. For the CDR3, the DNA is TGTGCCAGCACCAAAGGGGGTGGGAACACTGAAGCTTTCTTT. This gives the protein CASTKGGGNTEAFF.

In its sample, this clone was seen a few times. The chain is built from TRBV7-9 and TRBJ2-2; a weak D match, TRBD2 (5 bases). The CDR3 is made up of 12 amino acids. Trimming cost V 8 bases and J 9 bases, with 13 bases left between them. CDR1 is SEHNR, CDR2 FQNEAQ, per germline (reference sequence). CDR3 region: CASEGDVRELFF. The CDR3 DNA is TGTGCCAGCGAGGGAGACGTCAGGGAGCTGTTTTTT. The full variable domain, rest sourced from reference TRBV7-9 and TRBJ2-2, is DTGVSQNPRHKITKRGQNVTFRCDPISEHNRLYWYRQTLGQGPEFLTYFQNEAQLEKSRLLSDRFSAERPKGSFSTLEIQRTEQGDSAMYLCASEGDVRELFFGEGSRLTVL.

V gene TRBV6-1 combines with J gene TRBJ2-7; D uncertain. Germline CDR1 MNHNS, CDR2 SASEGT. CDR3 length equals 15 residues. Trimming removed 3 bases from V and 5 bases from J, with 17 bases in between. The CDR3 coding sequence is TGTGCCAGCAGTGAGAGTCTAGGTAGATCCAACGAGCAGTACTTC. Encoded protein: CASSESLGRSNEQYF.

The chain carries TRBV6-5 and TRBJ1-4; 11 bases map to TRBD1. V gave up 10 bases and J gave up 5 bases; unmatched junction bases: 9. The CDR3 has 15 amino acids. Germline CDR1 and CDR2: MNHEY and SVGAGI. CDR3 bases: TGTGCCACCGGAGGACAGGGGGCGATAAATGAAAAACTGTTTTTT. The encoded protein is CATGGQGAINEKLFF.

This clone was observed a single time. The chain joins TRBV5-1 to TRBJ2-3; no reliable D call. In germline, CDR1 is SGHRS, CDR2 YFSETQ. The CDR3 contains 14 residues. Trimming shortened V by 2 bases and J by 2 bases, and 9 bases separated the two germline ends. The CDR3 DNA sequence: TGCGCCAGCAGCTTTGGGGTACACACAGATACGCAGTATTTT. This translates into CASSFGVHTDTQYF.

The V gene is TRBV6-1, the J gene TRBJ2-3; 8 bases fit TRBD2. The length of the CDR3 is 14 residues. The germline V gene has CDR1 MNHNS and CDR2 SASEGT. V shed 10 bases, J shed 6 bases, and the junction held 12 bases outside the gene matches. CDR3 in DNA: TGTGCCACCACCCCGTGGACTAGCTCGGATACGCAGTATTTT. Protein sequence: CATTPWTSSDTQYF.

V gene TRBV27 combines with J gene TRBJ2-7, with D unresolved. V was cut by 4 bases and J by 0 bases, with 1 base left in between. The CDR3 totals 11 residues. CDR1 is MNHEY, CDR2 SMNVEV, per germline (reference sequence). The CDR3 region has the DNA TGTGCCAGCAGTTCCTCCTACGAGCAGTACTTC. Translated, it gives CASSSSYEQYF.

The chain combines TRBV28 with TRBJ2-5; D is ambiguous. V gave up 2 bases and J gave up 5 bases, with 9 bases separating them. The CDR3 length is 13 residues. CDR1 and CDR2 from the germline V gene are MDHEN and SYDVKM. The CDR3 region has the DNA TGTGCCAGCAGTTTAACGCTACGGGAGACCCAGTACTTC. Its protein product is CASSLTLRETQYF.

The J gene is TRBJ1-5, the V gene TRBV27, with D possibly matching TRBD1 (5 bases). CDR1 and CDR2 (germline): MNHEY, SMNVEV (reference sequence). This CDR3 is built from 14 residues. V lost 2 bases to trimming and J lost 6 bases, with 11 bases between them. CDR3 in DNA: TGTGCCAGCAGTTTACTAGGGGTGGGTCAGCCCCAGCATTTT. Protein sequence: CASSLLGVGQPQHF.

This chain joins TRBV6-5 and TRBJ2-7; 10 positions match TRBD2. This CDR3 is built from 14 residues. CDR1 is MNHEY, CDR2 SVGAGI, per germline. The V segment lost 0 bases and the J segment 6 bases; nucleotides outside the gene matches: 2. The CDR3 DNA reads as TGTGCCAGCAGTTACTCCGGACTAGCGGTCGAGCAGTACTTC. It specifies CASSYSGLAVEQYF.

This chain links TRBV4-2 with TRBJ1-2; D remains unclear. The CDR3 sequence is 11 residues long. Trimming removed 1 base from V and 4 bases from J, with 1 base in between. CDR1 is LGHNA and CDR2 is YNFKEQ in the germline V gene. CDR3 loop: CASSQAYGYTF. Here the CDR3 DNA reads TGTGCCAGCAGCCAAGCCTATGGCTACACCTTC.

This chain uses TRBV30 with TRBJ2-7; D gene unclear. In germline, CDR1 is GTSNPN, CDR2 SVGIG (reference sequence). Trimming pared 7 bases from V and 3 bases from J, leaving 13 bases between. The CDR3 is made up of 12 amino acids. The CDR3 spells CASVGQRYEQYF. CDR3 DNA sequence: TGTGCCTCCGTAGGCCAGCGCTACGAGCAGTACTTC. The full variable domain, with the rest looked up from reference TRBV30 and TRBJ2-7, is SQTIHQWPATLVQPVGSPLSLECTVEGTSNPNLYWYRQAAGRGLQLLFYSVGIGQISSEVPQNLSASRPQDRQFILSSKKLLLSDSGFYLCASVGQRYEQYFGPGTRLTVT.

This sequence joins TRBV5-6 and TRBJ1-3; D uncertain. CDR3 length: 14 amino acids. CDR1 is SGHDT, CDR2 YYEEEE, per germline. Trimming took off 0 bases at V and 3 bases at J, with 7 bases between the two ends. As DNA, the CDR3 is TGTGCCAGCAGCTTGGGTAGGGTTGGAAACACCATATATTTT. Residues: CASSLGRVGNTIYF.

This chain joins TRBV11-2 and TRBJ2-5, with D unclear. Trimming cost V 1 base and J 5 bases, with 8 bases left between them. Germline V lookup: CDR1 SGHAT, CDR2 FQNNGV. CDR3 size: 13 residues. The CDR3, as DNA: TGTGCCAGCAGCTTAGTGATAAGGGAGACCCAGTACTTC. Translation: CASSLVIRETQYF.

The gene calls are TRBV11-3 and TRBJ2-1; TRBD2 agrees at 8 bases. Germline V lookup: CDR1 SGHNT, CDR2 YENEEA. The CDR3 is 15 amino acids. The trim removed 3 bases at V and 10 bases at J, leaving 11 bases unmatched. The DNA of the CDR3 is TGTGCCAGCAGCTTCCAAGGGACTAGTGAGGGCGAGCAGTTCTTC. The encoded protein is CASSFQGTSEGEQFF.

The chain has TRBV5-3 and TRBJ2-1; 10 positions match TRBD2. TRBV5-3 is filed as an ORF, its function uncertain. The CDR3 loop spans 15 amino acids. V shed 4 bases and J 8 bases; nucleotides not matched to a gene: 9. For the CDR3, the DNA is TGTGCCAGAAGCATTGAGCGGGAGGGCCGGTATGAGCAGTTCTTC. Translated: CARSIEREGRYEQFF.

The V call is TRBV6-6, the J call TRBJ2-7; weak D call: TRBD1 (5 bases). Trimming took 6 bases from V and 2 from J, leaving 11 bases between them. The CDR3 runs 13 residues. Germline V gives CDR1 MNHNY, CDR2 SVGAGI (reference sequence). CDR3 nucleotides: TGTGCCAGCAGCAGGGCACGGACCTACGAGCAGTACTTC. Translating it yields CASSRARTYEQYF.

CDR3 nucleotides: TGTGCCAACCGGCGACAGGGCTCTGGAAACACCATATATTTT. Protein sequence: CANRRQGSGNTIYF. The chain employs TRBV13 and TRBJ1-3; TRBD1 aligns across 7 bases. CDR1 and CDR2 (germline): PRHDT, FYEKMQ (reference sequence). The length of the CDR3 is 14 residues. J lost 0 bases, V lost 10 bases, and 6 bases had no gene match.

This sequence joins TRBV6-5 and TRBJ1-4, with 8 bases that match TRBD1. V lost 4 bases and J lost 5; bases outside the gene matches: 6. The CDR3 is 15 amino acids. CDR1 and CDR2 from the germline V gene are MNHEY and SVGAGI. DNA for the CDR3: TGTGCCAGCAGTTCGGCCGGGACAGGAAATGAAAAACTGTTTTTT. It codes for CASSSAGTGNEKLFF.

The gene calls are TRBV7-8 and TRBJ2-5; D gene unclear. CDR1 is SGHVS, CDR2 FQNEAQ, per germline. V gave up 5 bases and J gave up 1 base, with 5 bases separating them. The CDR3 runs to 12 residues. As DNA, the CDR3 is TGTGCCAGCAGCCCGTCCCAAGAGACCCAGTACTTC. Its translation is CASSPSQETQYF.